This T cell receptor (beta chain) was obtained from a study of T cell responses to AZD1222 COVID-19 vaccine (dated by TCRdb to the early 2020s). Regarding the research as a whole: AZD1222 recipients given second doses at about 4 weeks or at about 12 weeks were pooled, since spike-specific TCR depth and breadth were not found to differ between the two schedules. TCR sequencing was performed for approximately 240 trial participants, of whom about 200 were given two doses of AZD1222 and roughly 25 were given two doses of MenACWY control vaccine. Enrollment into the trials was organized by age into subgroups of 18-55, 56-69 and 70-plus years, and those subgroups contained approximately 150, 30 and 60 TCR-sequenced participants, respectively.

On this clone: Its specific antigen is unknown. No base quality values were provided; no much bigger clone lies one nucleotide off.

The CDR3 regions of human TCRbeta chains were analyzed by immunosequencing. The paper's data handling went like this. TCRs in the repertoires were compared against a reference library of SARS-CoV-2-specific TCRs that had been generated with the MIRA antigen-specificity platform. Breadth meant the fraction of unique TCRs that were SARS-CoV-2-associated, whereas depth meant the fraction of total T cells that were SARS-CoV-2-associated. Using the MIRA data, each spike-specific TCR was assigned both to the spike region to which the TCR was reactive and to a CD4 or CD8 class. Log10-transformed breadth and depth values were compared by one-way ANOVA with Sidak's multiple comparisons tests. TCRdb re-hosts the immuneACCESS table, in-frame sequences only. Its copies lack some clones; in the studies checked, an unresolved V gene accounts for under half of them, and the cause for the rest is not known. The DNA was the basis for D and trimming; V, J and clone size are from that table. For this sample the table gives over 110,000 clones, of which 93% were detected only once. The top ten clonotypes cover approximately 5.3% of the sample.

V and J are trimmed by 4 bases and 2 bases, and the gene matches miss 8 bases of the junction. The CDR3 runs 15 residues from the cysteine to the phenylalanine. CDR3 DNA is the only sequence kept; it has 45 bases, read in frame from the first base. The CDR1 and CDR2 encoded by the germline V gene are MDHEN and SYDVKM. The sample's time point label is to be understood as: baseline before first vaccination. Samples from vaccinated people were obtained from the UK trials COV001 and COV002, which included a single-blind randomized controlled phase 2/3 trial of AZD1222 (ChAdOx1 nCoV-19) in healthy adults. For TCRbeta chain sequencing, PBMC samples from trial participants were taken at day 0 and at day 28 after the second dose. Overall results and qualifications from the work: Conclusions about previously exposed vaccinees are limited because only five or six AZD1222 recipients were SARS-CoV-2 seropositive at baseline. The 56-69-year group was small, and its depth increase did not reach significance, likely because of low power. Reportedly, almost half of the unique spike-specific TCRs recognized epitopes lying outside the regions that are mutated in the B.1.351 and B.1.1.7 variants. Because no day 14 peak-response samples were available, the repertoires could be characterized only after the peak T cell response. The vaccine-associated CD4 TCRs covered the entire spike protein, and the dominant responses fell in regions 160-218 and 743-854. Most participants were white British and females outnumbered males, and the authors suggested that clonal diversity may have been underestimated. After two AZD1222 doses, both the breadth and the depth of spike-specific TCRs were significantly higher than at day 0 and than in MenACWY recipients.

This material consisted of peripheral blood, taken on day 0 of AZD1222 vaccination. The TCR was taken from an adult in good health. This chain is built from TRBV28 and TRBJ2-7; 7 central bases correspond to TRBD1. The DNA sequence is TGTGCCAGCAGTTATTTAACAGGGGCCGCCTACGAGCAGTACTTC. It specifies CASSYLTGAAYEQYF.